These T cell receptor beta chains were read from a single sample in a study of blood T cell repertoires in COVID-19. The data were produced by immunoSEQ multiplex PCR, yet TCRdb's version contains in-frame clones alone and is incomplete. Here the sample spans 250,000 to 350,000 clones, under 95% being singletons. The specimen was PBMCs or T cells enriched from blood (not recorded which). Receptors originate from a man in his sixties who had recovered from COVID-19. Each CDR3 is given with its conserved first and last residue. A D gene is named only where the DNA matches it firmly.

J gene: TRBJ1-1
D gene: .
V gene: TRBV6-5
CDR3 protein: CASSLGVNTEAFF

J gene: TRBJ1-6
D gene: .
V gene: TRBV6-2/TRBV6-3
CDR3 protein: CASSSSLPGRSPLHF

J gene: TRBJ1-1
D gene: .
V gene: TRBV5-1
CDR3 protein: CASSSGGTEAFF

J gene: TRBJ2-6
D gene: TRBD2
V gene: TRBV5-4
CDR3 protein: CASSPGLAGAGANVLTF

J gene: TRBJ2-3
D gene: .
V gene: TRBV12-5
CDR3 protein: CASGLVLGGVGTDTQYF

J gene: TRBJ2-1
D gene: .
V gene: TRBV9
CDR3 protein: CASSVGLARNNEQFF

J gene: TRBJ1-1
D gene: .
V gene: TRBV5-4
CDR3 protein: CASSPGVRENTEAFF

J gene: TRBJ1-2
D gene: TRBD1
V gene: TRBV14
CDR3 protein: CASSQAGGNGYTF

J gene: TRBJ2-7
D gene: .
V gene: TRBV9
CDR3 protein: CASSVEGSSNYYEQYF

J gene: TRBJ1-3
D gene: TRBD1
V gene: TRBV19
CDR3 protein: CASSAYEGAGGNTIYF

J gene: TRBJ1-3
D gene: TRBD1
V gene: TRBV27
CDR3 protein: CASSLGTGGGNTIYF

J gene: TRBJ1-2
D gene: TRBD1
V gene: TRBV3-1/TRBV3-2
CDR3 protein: CASSLHRGLDYGYTF

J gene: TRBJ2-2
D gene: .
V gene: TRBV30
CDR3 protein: CAWNSGVGELFF

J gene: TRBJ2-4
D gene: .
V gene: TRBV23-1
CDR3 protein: CASSPIAKNIQYF

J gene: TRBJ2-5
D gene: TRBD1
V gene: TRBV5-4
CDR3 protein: CASSLDVQGAWETQYF

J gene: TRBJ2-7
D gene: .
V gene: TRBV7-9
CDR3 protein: CASSIQGPGEQYF

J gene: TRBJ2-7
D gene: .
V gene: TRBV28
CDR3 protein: CASSPRQFYEQYF

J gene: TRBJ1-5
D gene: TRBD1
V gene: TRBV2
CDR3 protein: CASRETGVVSQPQHF

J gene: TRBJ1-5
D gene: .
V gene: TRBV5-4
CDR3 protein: CASSRNPGDQPQHF

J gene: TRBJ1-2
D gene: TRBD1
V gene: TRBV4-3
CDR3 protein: CASSQDLDRVGGYTF

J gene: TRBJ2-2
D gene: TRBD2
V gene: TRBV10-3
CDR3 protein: CAISGLAGAAGELFF

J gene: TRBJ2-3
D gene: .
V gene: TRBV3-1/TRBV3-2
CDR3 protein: CASSQGENTDTQYF

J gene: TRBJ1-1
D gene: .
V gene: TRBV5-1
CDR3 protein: CASCMDSSNTEAFF

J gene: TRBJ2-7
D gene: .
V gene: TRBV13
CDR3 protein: CASSPPTGFYEQYF

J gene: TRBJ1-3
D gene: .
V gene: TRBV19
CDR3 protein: CASSTFWTETYSGNTIYF

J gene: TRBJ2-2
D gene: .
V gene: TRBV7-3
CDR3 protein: CASSSRAAGELFF

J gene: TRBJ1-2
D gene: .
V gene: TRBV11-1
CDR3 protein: CASSLVRNYGYTF

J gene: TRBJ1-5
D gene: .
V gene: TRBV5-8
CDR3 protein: CASSPVRPPVGQPQHF

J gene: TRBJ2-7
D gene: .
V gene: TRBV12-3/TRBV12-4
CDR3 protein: CASSSRYEQYF

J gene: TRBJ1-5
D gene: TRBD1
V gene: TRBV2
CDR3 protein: CASRVTGAGNQPQHF

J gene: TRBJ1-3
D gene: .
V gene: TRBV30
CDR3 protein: CAWSVRSSGNTIYF

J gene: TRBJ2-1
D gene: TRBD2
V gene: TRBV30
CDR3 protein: CAWSGGGRLRDEQFF

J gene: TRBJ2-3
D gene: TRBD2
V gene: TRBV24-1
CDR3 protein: CATSNSPGLAGEDTQYF

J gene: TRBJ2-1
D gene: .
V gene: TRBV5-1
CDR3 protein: CASSGSSMGPVYNEQFF

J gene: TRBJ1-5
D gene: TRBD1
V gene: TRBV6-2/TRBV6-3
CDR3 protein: CASSWGQGRFQPQHF

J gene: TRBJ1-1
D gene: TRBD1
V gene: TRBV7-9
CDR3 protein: CASSLAGGSEAFF

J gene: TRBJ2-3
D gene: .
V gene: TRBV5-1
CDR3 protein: CASSLSGTDTQYF

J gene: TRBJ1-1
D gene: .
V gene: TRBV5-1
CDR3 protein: CASSLGSNEGEAFF

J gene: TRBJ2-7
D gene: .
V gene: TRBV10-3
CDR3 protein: CAISVGGAFYEQYF

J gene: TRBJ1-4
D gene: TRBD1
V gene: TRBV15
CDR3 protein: CATSREGTDNEKLFF

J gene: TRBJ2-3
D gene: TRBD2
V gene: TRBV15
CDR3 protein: CATSSPGTSGRADTQYF

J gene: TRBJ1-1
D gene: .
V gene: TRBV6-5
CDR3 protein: CASSYGQVTEAFF

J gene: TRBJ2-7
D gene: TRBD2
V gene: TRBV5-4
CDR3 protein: CASSYAGGPSYEQYF

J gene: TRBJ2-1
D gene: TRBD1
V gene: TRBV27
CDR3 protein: CASSFTQGAVRNEQFF

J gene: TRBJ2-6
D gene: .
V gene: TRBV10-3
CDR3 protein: CAIRPDRTSGANVLTF

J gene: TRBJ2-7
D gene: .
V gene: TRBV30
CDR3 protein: CAWSLSYEQYF

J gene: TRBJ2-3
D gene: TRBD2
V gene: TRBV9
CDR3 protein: CASSAEAGASTDTQYF

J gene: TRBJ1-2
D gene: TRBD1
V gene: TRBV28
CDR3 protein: CATNDQGAHNYGYTF

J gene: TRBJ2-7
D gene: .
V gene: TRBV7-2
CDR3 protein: CASSLEGPGRPSSPYEQYF

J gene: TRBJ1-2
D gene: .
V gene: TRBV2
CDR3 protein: CAIIGQLKSAYGYTF

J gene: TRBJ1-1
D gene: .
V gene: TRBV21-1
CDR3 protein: CASSGKEQGLFRNTEAFF

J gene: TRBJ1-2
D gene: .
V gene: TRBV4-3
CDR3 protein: CASSQSMAADYGYTF

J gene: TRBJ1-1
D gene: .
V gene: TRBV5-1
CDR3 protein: CASSTDSMNTEAFF

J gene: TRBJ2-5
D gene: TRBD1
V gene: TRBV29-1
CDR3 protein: CSVGGQGARGTQYF

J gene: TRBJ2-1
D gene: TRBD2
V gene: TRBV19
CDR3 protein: CASSMGSSGSSYNEQFF